Here is one T cell receptor (beta chain) with its context. There is no known antigen for this receptor. The record has no base qualities; no much larger clone is one base away. The sample comes from a study of T cell responses to AZD1222 COVID-19 vaccine (dated by TCRdb to about 2021). Concerning the study at large: AZD1222 recipients given second doses at about 4 weeks or at about 12 weeks were pooled, since spike-specific TCR depth and breadth were not found to differ between the two schedules. A total of approximately 230 trial participants underwent TCR sequencing, of whom about 210 received two doses of AZD1222 and about 25 received two doses of the MenACWY control vaccine. Trial participants were enrolled by age into subgroups of 18-55, 56-69 and 70-plus years, and about 150, 27 and 61 TCR-sequenced participants, respectively, were included in these subgroups.

The V and J ends are trimmed by 2 bases and 5 bases, leaving 10 bases between them. For CDR1 and CDR2, the germline V gene lists SGHTA and FQGTGA. The CDR3 contains 14 residues, cysteine and phenylalanine counted. The CDR3 DNA has 42 bases and is translated from base 1. The investigation overall reported the following: In the small 56-69-year group, the increase in depth fell short of significance, most likely because of low power. The whole spike protein was spanned by vaccine-associated CD4 TCRs, and dominant responses were seen in regions 160-218 and 743-854. Because no day 14 peak-response samples were available, the repertoires could be characterized only after the peak T cell response. Most participants were white British and females outnumbered males, and the authors suggested that clonal diversity may have been underestimated. Epitopes outside the regions mutated in the B.1.351 and B.1.1.7 variants were reportedly recognized by nearly half of the unique spike-specific TCRs. Only a handful of AZD1222 recipients were SARS-CoV-2 seropositive at baseline, limiting conclusions about previously exposed vaccinees. After two AZD1222 doses, spike-specific TCR breadth and depth were significantly higher than at day 0 and than in MenACWY recipients.

The CDR3 regions of human TCRbeta chains were analyzed by immunosequencing. In the original analysis: TCRs in the repertoires were matched against a reference library of SARS-CoV-2-specific TCRs that had been generated with the MIRA antigen-specificity platform. Breadth meant the fraction of unique TCRs that were SARS-CoV-2-associated, whereas depth meant the fraction of total T cells that were SARS-CoV-2-associated. Using the MIRA data, every spike-specific TCR was mapped to the spike region that the TCR reacted to and assigned to either a CD4 or a CD8 class. Log10-transformed breadth and depth values were compared by one-way ANOVA with Sidak's multiple comparisons tests. TCRdb obtained this table from immuneACCESS and retained in-frame rearrangements with V and J assigned. These tables miss some clones; where compared with another copy, unresolved V genes account for less than half of the shortfall, and the remainder is unexplained. V and J calls and clone size are given by that table; D and trimming were obtained from the DNA. Within this sample are 65,000 to 80,000 clones, with about nine tenths of them counted one time only. 24% of the sample lies in the top ten.

The sample's time point label is to be understood as: baseline before first vaccination. Vaccinee samples came from UK trials COV001 and COV002, including a single-blind randomized controlled phase 2/3 trial of AZD1222 (ChAdOx1 nCoV-19) in healthy adults. Trial participant PBMC samples were collected at day 0 and day 28 after the second dose for TCRbeta chain sequencing. Specimen: peripheral blood, collected on day 0 of AZD1222 vaccination. The chain links TRBV7-3 with TRBJ2-1; the D call is tentative, TRBD1 or TRBD2, as each matches 5 bases. The TCR originated in an adult in good health. The sequenced DNA: TGTGCCAGCAGCTTAGTGGGGGTCCACAATGAGCAGTTCTTC. It encodes CASSLVGVHNEQFF.